These 8 T cell receptor beta chains came from one sample sequenced in a study of T cell clonotyping in hematopoietic cell transplantation. TCRdb keeps only in-frame clones here, not all; method: immunoSEQ multiplex PCR. The table has roughly 40,000 clones, approximately 95% seen once. The source material was peripheral blood mononuclear cells. All receptors come from a man aged 25-45 years in good health. Some clones in this sample may be carry-over from other donors' samples.

This chain links TRBV2 with TRBJ1-3; unclear D gene. The CDR3 consists of 14 residues. Between the trimmed V and J ends, which lost 6 bases and 0 bases, there was a span of 9 bases. Looked up from germline, CDR1 is SNHLY and CDR2 is FYNNEI. The CDR3 sequence: CASRNGISGNTIYF. In nucleotides, the CDR3 is TGTGCCAGCAGGAACGGGATCTCTGGAAACACCATATATTTT.

This clone occurred once. The chain couples TRBV9 to TRBJ2-5; tentatively, D is TRBD2 (5 bases). The germline V gene has CDR1 SGDLS and CDR2 YYNGEE. CDR3 length: 13 residues. V was trimmed by 3 bases and J by 5 bases, leaving 11 bases between them. CDR3 amino acids: CASSGVRGETQYF. CDR3 nucleotide sequence: TGTGCCAGCAGCGGGGTAAGAGGGGAGACCCAGTACTTC.

The rearrangement links TRBV11-3 to TRBJ1-4; the match to TRBD1 covers 7 bases. V shed 3 bases and J 8 bases; nucleotides not matched to a gene: 6. CDR3 length: 14 amino acids. Germline-derived CDR1 and CDR2 are SGHNT and YENEEA. This CDR3 is CASSFGTVGEKLFF. The CDR3, as DNA: TGTGCCAGCAGCTTCGGGACAGTTGGAGAAAAACTGTTTTTT.

The chain uses TRBV30 and TRBJ2-1; TRBD2 matches at 10 bases. With 6 bases clipped from V and 2 bases from J, the junction kept 4 bases outside the gene matches. This CDR3 region has 14 residues. Germline CDR1 reads GTSNPN; CDR2 reads SVGIG (reference sequence). DNA of the CDR3: TGTGCCTGTTTTAGCGGGGGGACCTACAATGAGCAGTTCTTC. Its translation is CACFSGGTYNEQFF.

J is TRBJ1-2 and V is TRBV14; D remains ambiguous. The CDR3 is made up of 12 amino acids. V gave up 5 bases and J gave up 6 bases, with 10 bases separating them. Germline loops: CDR1 SGHDN, CDR2 FVKESK. The CDR3 DNA sequence: TGTGCCAGCAGCTCCCCCTTCGATGGCTACACCTTC. Its protein product is CASSSPFDGYTF.

The rearrangement links TRBV20-1 to TRBJ2-7; tentatively, D is TRBD2 (5 bases). CDR1 is DFQATT and CDR2 is SNEGSKA in the germline V gene (reference sequence). Trimming left V 6 bases short and J 3 bases short, with 9 bases between. The CDR3 contains 11 residues. CDR3 residues: CSATTSYEQYF. The CDR3 DNA sequence: TGCAGTGCGACCACTAGCTACGAGCAGTACTTC.

The chain couples TRBV6-6 to TRBJ1-1, with D unresolved. V gave up 0 bases and J gave up 1 base, with 6 bases separating them. The CDR3 covers 14 residues. Germline V gene data show CDR1 as MNHNY and CDR2 as SVGAGI (reference sequence). CDR3 region: CASSYSNRNTEAFF. The DNA for the CDR3 is TGTGCCAGCAGTTACTCGAACCGGAACACTGAAGCTTTCTTT.

V and J are TRBV12-2 and TRBJ2-7. TRBV12-2 is marked as a pseudogene. This CDR3 is 19 amino acids long. CDR3 sequence: CASRLTRGGPMGFSCEQYF. For the CDR3, the DNA is TGTGCAAGTCGCTTAACCAGGGGGGGGCCCATGGGATTCTCGTGCGAGCAGTACTTC.